This T cell receptor beta chain was obtained from a study of control samples from healthy donors and cancer patients. Assay used: immunoSEQ multiplex PCR; TCRdb lists only in-frame clones, some missing. The repertoire has about 97,000 clones, about 90% of them found once; the top ten carry less than 2.5%. The CDR3 covers 13 residues. Germline CDR1 is MDHEN and CDR2 is SYDVKM. Trimming removed 1 base from V and 6 bases from J, with 9 bases in between. This clone showed up just a few times. Sequenced: blood. V and J are TRBV28 and TRBJ1-1, with D uncertain. This TCR was sampled from a woman between 18 and 29 years old in good health. The CDR3 nucleotides read TGTGCCAGCAGTTTATCAGGCCTCCCTGAAGCTTTCTTT. This translates into CASSLSGLPEAFF. Combining the CDR3 with reference TRBV28 and TRBJ1-1 gives the whole variable domain DVKVTQSSRYLVKRTGEKVFLECVQDMDHENMFWYRQDPGLGLRLIYFSYDVKMKEKGDIPEGYSVSREKKERFSLILESASTNQTSMYLCASSLSGLPEAFFGQGTRLTVV.